A selection of T cell receptor beta chains follows, all from one sample in a study of blood T cell repertoires in COVID-19. Libraries were prepared by immunoSEQ multiplex PCR; TCRdb keeps only in-frame clonotypes and omits some of them. The table has around 170,000 clones, approximately 90% seen once; the top ten hold 0.5% to 0.65%. Sequencing was performed on peripheral blood. All receptors derive from a man in his fifties with acute or convalescent COVID-19. The CDR3 runs from the conserved cysteine through the conserved F or W. Fields, in order: D gene, clone size, J gene, V gene, CDR3 protein, CDR3 DNA. D genes are given only for firm matches. The size entry is marked missing in some rows and otherwise reads once, few, many or a size class.

>NA|NA|TRBJ2-3|TRBV20-1
CSATCLDTQYF
TGCAGTGCCACATGTTTAGATACGCAGTATTTT
>TRBD2|NA|TRBJ2-3|TRBV5-1
CASSLPREVTDTQYF
TGCGCCAGCAGCTTACCGCGGGAGGTCACAGATACGCAGTATTTT
>NA|NA|TRBJ2-4|TRBV14
CASSQGGGPNIQYF
TGTGCCAGCAGCCAAGGGGGGGGCCCAAACATTCAGTACTTC
>TRBD1|NA|TRBJ1-5|TRBV4-1
CASSQAGTEHSNQPQHF
TGCGCCAGCAGCCAAGCGGGGACAGAACATAGCAATCAGCCCCAGCATTTT
>NA|NA|TRBJ1-6|TRBV7-6
CASSLEREGGAYNSPLHF
TGTGCCAGCAGCTTAGAGAGGGAGGGTGGCGCCTATAATTCACCCCTCCACTTT
>TRBD1|NA|TRBJ1-5|TRBV27
CASSSLDRGYNNQPQHF
TGTGCCAGCAGTTCCCTGGACAGGGGCTACAACAATCAGCCCCAGCATTTT
>TRBD1|NA|TRBJ1-1|TRBV29-1
CSVETGGTEAFF
TGCAGCGTGGAGACAGGGGGCACTGAAGCTTTCTTT
>NA|NA|TRBJ1-1|TRBV19
CASSPGREGGAFF
TGTGCCAGTAGCCCTGGCCGGGAAGGTGGCGCTTTCTTT
>NA|NA|TRBJ1-5|TRBV6-2/TRBV6-3
CASSWAGVNQPQHF
TGTGCCAGCAGTTGGGCAGGGGTCAATCAGCCCCAGCATTTT
>TRBD2|few|TRBJ2-3|TRBV7-3
CASSLGLAVDTQYF
TGTGCCAGCAGCCTCGGACTAGCGGTAGATACGCAGTATTTT
>TRBD2|NA|TRBJ2-5|TRBV11-2
CASSLRGGAGGETQYF
TGTGCCAGCAGCCTCAGAGGGGGGGCGGGAGGTGAGACCCAGTACTTC
>TRBD2|NA|TRBJ2-7|TRBV5-6
CASSLKGGTSGSWYEQYF
TGTGCCAGCAGCTTGAAAGGGGGGACTAGCGGGAGTTGGTACGAGCAGTACTTC
>TRBD1|few|TRBJ1-5|TRBV10-1
CASSSGTGGQPQHF
TGCGCCAGCAGCTCCGGGACAGGGGGTCAGCCCCAGCATTTT
>NA|NA|TRBJ1-1|TRBV7-2
CASSLMYQGPEAFF
TGTGCCAGCAGCTTAATGTACCAGGGCCCAGAAGCTTTCTTT
>NA|NA|TRBJ2-3|TRBV3-1/TRBV3-2
CASSPPGRLPSTDTQYF
TGTGCCAGCAGCCCTCCGGGTCGACTACCTAGCACAGATACGCAGTATTTT
>NA|NA|TRBJ2-7|TRBV19
CAGTGTYYEQYF
TGTGCCGGCACCGGGACTTACTACGAGCAGTACTTC
>NA|NA|TRBJ2-1|TRBV12-5
CASGLGQVNNEQFF
TGTGCTAGTGGTTTGGGACAGGTGAATAATGAGCAGTTCTTC
>NA|NA|TRBJ1-5|TRBV19
CASSIAGSITGTNQPQHF
TGTGCCAGTAGTATAGCCGGATCGATTACAGGTACCAATCAGCCCCAGCATTTT
>TRBD2|NA|TRBJ2-2|TRBV30
CAWIVAGGGRAGELFF
TGTGCCTGGATTGTAGCGGGAGGGGGTCGAGCCGGGGAGCTGTTTTTT
>NA|NA|TRBJ2-3|TRBV19
CASSINGRGDTQYF
TGTGCCAGTAGTATAAATGGCAGGGGAGATACGCAGTATTTT
>NA|NA|TRBJ2-3|TRBV29-1
CSVIASADTQYF
TGCAGCGTTATAGCCTCGGCAGATACGCAGTATTTT
>NA|NA|TRBJ1-1|TRBV11-1
CASSYRVLGTEAFF
TGTGCCAGCAGCTACAGGGTACTAGGCACTGAAGCTTTCTTT
>NA|NA|TRBJ1-2|TRBV19
CASSRDGGTISNGYTF
TGTGCCAGTAGCAGGGACGGAGGGACTATAAGCAATGGCTACACCTTC
>TRBD1|NA|TRBJ1-1|TRBV6-5
CASSSSTGGYAEAFF
TGTGCCAGCAGTAGTAGCACAGGGGGGTATGCTGAAGCTTTCTTT
>TRBD1|few|TRBJ1-1|TRBV7-3
CASSSLTGPPTEAFF
TGTGCCAGCAGCTCGCTGACAGGGCCCCCGACTGAAGCTTTCTTT
>TRBD1|once|TRBJ1-2|TRBV7-9
CASSSRTGRSHGYTF
TGTGCCAGCAGCTCGCGGACAGGAAGGTCCCATGGCTACACCTTC
>NA|NA|TRBJ2-3|TRBV18
CASSPVRDTQYF
TGTGCCAGCTCACCTGTCCGTGATACGCAGTATTTT
>NA|NA|TRBJ2-7|TRBV7-2
CASSVRVGEQYF
TGTGCCAGCAGCGTCAGGGTGGGCGAGCAGTACTTC
>NA|once|TRBJ2-3|TRBV9
CASTLGARPTDTQYF
TGTGCCAGCACCCTGGGGGCCCGGCCCACAGATACGCAGTATTTT
>NA|NA|TRBJ2-6|TRBV3-1/TRBV3-2
CASSRGTPGANVLTF
TGTGCCAGCAGCCGGGGGACTCCTGGGGCCAACGTCCTGACTTTC
>NA|NA|TRBJ2-2|TRBV6-2/TRBV6-3
CASSRIWSGSGELFF
TGTGCCAGCAGTAGAATTTGGTCAGGGTCCGGGGAGCTGTTTTTT
>NA|NA|TRBJ2-2|TRBV27
CASSTGLNTGELFF
TGTGCCAGCAGTACAGGGTTAAACACCGGGGAGCTGTTTTTT
>TRBD2|NA|TRBJ2-1|TRBV19
CASSIGASGYYNEQFF
TGTGCCAGTAGTATAGGGGCTAGCGGGTATTACAATGAGCAGTTCTTC
>NA|NA|TRBJ1-1|TRBV2
CASSEYQAFF
TGTGCCAGCAGTGAGTATCAAGCTTTCTTT
>NA|NA|TRBJ2-7|TRBV19
CASSIEHTPSYEQYF
TGTGCCAGTAGTATAGAACATACCCCGTCCTACGAGCAGTACTTC
>NA|NA|TRBJ2-3|TRBV5-1
CASSFVPSPGTQYF
TGCGCCAGCAGCTTTGTTCCCTCCCCGGGTACGCAGTATTTT
>NA|NA|TRBJ2-2|TRBV6-4
CATAWRGGTGELFF
TGTGCCACCGCGTGGCGGGGAGGCACCGGGGAGCTGTTTTTT
>TRBD2|NA|TRBJ2-5|TRBV9
CASSKGTSGGARVSRETQYF
TGTGCCAGCAGCAAAGGGACTAGCGGGGGGGCCAGGGTGTCGAGGGAGACCCAGTACTTC
>TRBD2|NA|TRBJ2-1|TRBV18
CASSPVAGGLGEQFF
TGTGCCAGCTCACCAGTGGCGGGGGGGCTTGGTGAGCAGTTCTTC
>NA|NA|TRBJ2-2|TRBV29-1
CSVGRGGANTGELFF
TGCAGCGTCGGTCGAGGCGGGGCGAACACCGGGGAGCTGTTTTTT
>NA|NA|TRBJ2-3|TRBV10-3
CAISGALVGTDTQYF
TGTGCCATCAGTGGCGCCTTAGTAGGCACAGATACGCAGTATTTT
>TRBD2|NA|TRBJ2-2|TRBV9
CASSVSSGRSGELFF
TGTGCCAGCAGCGTATCTAGCGGGAGATCTGGGGAGCTGTTTTTT
>TRBD1|NA|TRBJ2-7|TRBV28
CASIRTGASYEQYF
TGTGCCAGCATTAGGACAGGGGCCTCCTACGAGCAGTACTTC
>TRBD1|NA|TRBJ2-5|TRBV5-1
CASSFWDRGQETQYF
TGCGCCAGCAGCTTCTGGGACAGGGGACAAGAGACCCAGTACTTC
>NA|NA|TRBJ1-3|TRBV10-1
CASTPRGEGNTIYF
TGCGCCAGCACCCCTCGGGGGGAGGGAAACACCATATATTTT
>NA|NA|TRBJ1-1|TRBV6-2/TRBV6-3
CASSDEWGPEAFF
TGTGCCAGCAGCGACGAGTGGGGGCCTGAAGCTTTCTTT
>TRBD1|NA|TRBJ2-2|TRBV7-2
CASSLGDRASGELFF
TGTGCCAGCAGCTTAGGGGACAGGGCCTCCGGGGAGCTGTTTTTT
>NA|NA|TRBJ1-5|TRBV6-6
CASSYSAGSNQPQHF
TGTGCCAGCAGTTACTCCGCGGGCAGCAATCAGCCCCAGCATTTT
>TRBD1|NA|TRBJ1-2|TRBV14
CASSLGQARINYGYTF
TGTGCCAGCAGCCTAGGACAGGCCCGGATAAACTATGGCTACACCTTC
>TRBD1|NA|TRBJ1-5|TRBV2
CASSEPDRVNQPQHF
TGTGCCAGCAGTGAACCCGACAGGGTCAATCAGCCCCAGCATTTT
>NA|NA|TRBJ1-3|TRBV5-1
CASSLGDTFSGNTIYF
TGCGCCAGCAGCTTGGGGGACACTTTCTCTGGAAACACCATATATTTT
>TRBD2|NA|TRBJ2-1|TRBV28
CASRPTSAWGNNEQFF
TGTGCCAGTAGACCTACTAGCGCGTGGGGAAACAATGAGCAGTTCTTC
>NA|NA|TRBJ2-5|TRBV7-3
CASSLTDGVSETQYF
TGTGCCAGCAGCTTAACAGACGGAGTCTCTGAGACCCAGTACTTC
>TRBD2|NA|TRBJ2-7|TRBV2
CASSEGGMRYEQYF
TGTGCCAGCTCTGAGGGAGGGATGCGGTACGAGCAGTACTTC